This T cell receptor (beta chain) was identified in a study of Ad26.COV2.S vaccination and SARS-CoV-2 variants. Profiled with immunoSEQ multiplex PCR; TCRdb holds only in-frame clones, not every one. The top ten hold 3% to 5% of the sample, which has approximately 400,000 clones, around 92% seen once. Trimming cost V 6 bases and J 4 bases; bases outside gene matches: 9. The V gene's germline CDR1 is SGHNT and CDR2 YYREEE (reference sequence). The CDR3 spans 16 residues. The rearrangement joins TRBV5-4 to TRBJ2-1; 11 bases match TRBD2. The clonotype was recovered from a human donor who had recovered from COVID-19. Sequencing was performed on peripheral blood, taken after recovery from COVID-19. CDR3 DNA sequence: TGTGCCAGCACCCCTTCGGGACTAGCGGAATACAATGAGCAGTTCTTC. It yields the protein CASTPSGLAEYNEQFF.